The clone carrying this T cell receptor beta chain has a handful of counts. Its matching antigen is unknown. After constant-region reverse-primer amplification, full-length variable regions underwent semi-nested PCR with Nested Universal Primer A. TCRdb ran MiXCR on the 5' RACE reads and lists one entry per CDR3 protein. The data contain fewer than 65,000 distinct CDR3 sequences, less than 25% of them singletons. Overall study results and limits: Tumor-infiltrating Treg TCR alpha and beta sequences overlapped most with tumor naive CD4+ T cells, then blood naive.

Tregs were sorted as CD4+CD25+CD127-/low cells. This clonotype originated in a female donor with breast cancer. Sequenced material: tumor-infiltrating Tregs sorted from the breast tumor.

CDR3 loop: CASSLLRSLAGEAYEQYF. As DNA, the CDR3 is TGTGCCAGCAGCTTACTACGGAGCCTAGCGGGAGAGGCCTACGAGCAGTACTTC. The gene calls are TRBV7-8 and TRBJ2-7; 10 nucleotides align to TRBD2. The CDR3 sequence is 18 residues long. The germline V gene encodes CDR1 SGHVS and CDR2 FQNEAQ. The V gene end was trimmed by 2 bases and the J gene end by 2 bases; junction bases not matched to a gene: 12.